One and the same sample provided the 14 T cell receptor beta chains below, sequenced in a study of shared clonotypes between healthy human individuals. Measured with immunoSEQ multiplex PCR; TCRdb has only the in-frame clones, and not every one. The repertoire holds about 2 million clones, with over 85% as singletons. Specimen: naive CD4+ T cells sorted from blood. The subset: CD45RA+ positively selected. The receptor set was obtained from a man between 18 and 29 years old in good health.

The rearrangement uses TRBV10-1 and TRBJ2-1, with 15 bases aligning to TRBD2. CDR1 is WNHNN, CDR2 SYGVQD, per germline (reference sequence). V dropped 5 bases and J dropped 7; count of bases not matched to a gene: 9. The CDR3 extends over 17 amino acids. The CDR3 coding sequence is TGCGCCAGCAGTTCCGGGACTAGCGGGGGGTTGGGGAATGAGCAGTTCTTC. It specifies CASSSGTSGGLGNEQFF.

The gene calls are TRBV18 and TRBJ2-3; D tentatively fits TRBD1 or TRBD2 (5 bases each). Trimming pared 3 bases from V and 0 bases from J, leaving 10 bases between. Germline CDR1 is KGHSH and CDR2 is LQKENI. This CDR3 region has 15 residues. The CDR3 region has the DNA TGTGCCAGCTCACCTTGGGGGAGTAGCACAGATACGCAGTATTTT. Its protein is CASSPWGSSTDTQYF.

V usage is TRBV5-6 and J usage is TRBJ2-7, with 13 bases identical to TRBD2. With 4 bases clipped from V and 0 bases from J, the junction kept 4 bases outside the gene matches. The CDR3 totals 16 residues. Looked up from germline, CDR1 is SGHDT and CDR2 is YYEEEE. The CDR3 coding sequence is TGTGCCAGCAGCCTTGGACTAGCGGGGGCCTCCTACGAGCAGTACTTC. Amino acid sequence: CASSLGLAGASYEQYF.

To note about this clone: Distinct nucleotide sequences in the sample also encode this CDR3. J is TRBJ1-6 and V is TRBV5-1; TRBD1 might be the D (6 bases). Trimming left V 0 bases short and J 3 bases short, with 7 bases between. Germline CDR1 reads SGHRS; CDR2 reads YFSETQ. CDR3 length equals 15 residues. The CDR3 bases are TGCGCCAGCAGCTTGGGGACAGTCTATAATTCACCCCTCCACTTT. Translation gives CASSLGTVYNSPLHF.

V gene TRBV10-3 combines with J gene TRBJ2-3; the match to TRBD2 covers 8 bases. The CDR3 sequence is 16 residues long. V was clipped by 3 bases and J by 1 base; unmatched bases: 6. The germline V gene encodes CDR1 ENHRY and CDR2 SYGVKD. The CDR3 bases are TGTGCCATCAGTGAAGGCGGCGGGGGGCGCACAGATACGCAGTATTTT. Translating gives CAISEGGGGRTDTQYF.

The J gene is TRBJ1-4, the V gene TRBV2, with D possibly TRBD1 on 6 matching bases. The CDR3 runs to 15 residues. Germline assignment: CDR1 SNHLY and CDR2 FYNNEI. Trimming left V 0 bases short and J 7 bases short, with 12 bases between. CDR3 sequence: CASSEAGGRGEKLFF. In DNA, the CDR3 is TGTGCCAGCAGTGAAGCGGGGGGCAGGGGTGAAAAACTGTTTTTT.

The chain has TRBV25-1 and TRBJ2-1; 8 bases map to TRBD2. Looked up from germline, CDR1 is MGHDK and CDR2 is SYGVNS. This CDR3 has 16 amino acids. Trimming cost V 0 bases and J 9 bases; bases outside gene matches: 10. The CDR3 reads CASSEYFLGTSGEQFF. The CDR3 region has the DNA TGTGCCAGCAGTGAATATTTTCTAGGGACTAGTGGTGAGCAGTTCTTC. Full variable domain (rest looked up from reference TRBV25-1 and TRBJ2-1): EADIYQTPRYLVIGTGKKITLECSQTMGHDKMYWYQQDPGMELHLIHYSYGVNSTEKGDLSSESTVSRIRTEHFPLTLESARPSHTSQYLCASSEYFLGTSGEQFFGPGTRLTVL.

This chain links TRBV7-9 with TRBJ2-7; 9 nucleotides line up with TRBD1. Germline V gives CDR1 SEHNR, CDR2 FQNEAQ (reference sequence). The junction had 7 bases not matched to a gene; V was cut back by 8 bases and J by 2 bases. The CDR3 extends over 14 amino acids. The CDR3 reads CASSGDRAPYEQYF. DNA for the CDR3: TGTGCCAGCTCCGGGGACAGGGCCCCCTACGAGCAGTACTTC.

V usage is TRBV30 and J usage is TRBJ1-5, with 9 nucleotides matching TRBD1. The V gene's germline CDR1 is GTSNPN and CDR2 SVGIG (reference sequence). CDR3 length: 13 residues. J gave up 8 bases and V 0 bases, and 2 bases lay outside the gene matches. Here the CDR3 reads CAWSVQGAKPQHF. The CDR3 DNA is TGTGCCTGGAGTGTACAGGGGGCGAAGCCCCAGCATTTT.

The J gene is TRBJ1-2, the V gene TRBV5-4; 11 bases match TRBD1. Germline V lookup: CDR1 SGHNT, CDR2 YYREEE (reference sequence). V lost 6 bases, J lost 4 bases, and 11 bases stayed unmatched. The CDR3 sequence is 16 residues long. CDR3 in amino acids: CASTFWDRGGFYGYTF. For the CDR3, the DNA is TGTGCCAGCACCTTCTGGGACAGGGGGGGGTTCTATGGCTACACCTTC.

This chain connects TRBV18 to TRBJ1-2; D call uncertain. CDR3 size: 11 residues. CDR1 and CDR2 from the germline V gene are KGHSH and LQKENI. Deletions cut 6 bases from V and 13 bases from J, with 15 bases between. CDR3 in amino acids: CASSPTDIRTF. For the CDR3, the DNA is TGTGCCAGCTCGCCTACGGATATCCGCACCTTC.

The chain joins TRBV5-5 to TRBJ2-4; the D is unclear. The CDR3 covers 13 residues. Looked up from germline, CDR1 is SGHKS and CDR2 is YYEKEE (reference sequence). V was clipped by 4 bases and J by 7 bases, with 12 bases between them. The CDR3 nucleotides are TGTGCCAGCAGCATAATAGGTTCGAACATTCAGTACTTC. It is translated as CASSIIGSNIQYF. The full variable domain, rest sourced from reference TRBV5-5 and TRBJ2-4, is DAGVTQSPTHLIKTRGQQVTLRCSPISGHKSVSWYQQVLGQGPQFIFQYYEKEERGRGNFPDRFSARQFPNYSSELNVNALLLGDSALYLCASSIIGSNIQYFGAGTRLSVL.

This CDR3 reads CASSRGTSGYEQYF. Here the CDR3 DNA reads TGTGCCAGCAGCCGGGGGACTAGCGGCTACGAGCAGTACTTC. The gene calls are TRBV6-5 and TRBJ2-7, with 11 positions matching TRBD2. The CDR3 covers 14 residues. With V trimmed by 6 bases and J by 3 bases, 4 bases remained unmatched. The V gene's germline CDR1 is MNHEY and CDR2 SVGAGI.

V usage is TRBV10-2 and J usage is TRBJ2-3; the D gene is possibly TRBD2 (5 bases). Germline values: CDR1 WSHSY, CDR2 SAAADI. V was cut by 4 bases and J by 0 bases, with 14 bases left in between. The CDR3 consists of 16 residues. CDR3 protein: CASSGGRGSSTDTQYF. CDR3 DNA: TGCGCCAGCAGTGGGGGAAGAGGGTCTAGCACAGATACGCAGTATTTT.